Below, 11 T cell receptor beta chains from the same sample are listed, as sequenced in a study of T cells in Graves' hyperthyroidism and ophthalmopathy. Template material for amplifying TCR beta CDR3 regions consisted of RNA transcripts. The HTBI primer set served for first-round RT-PCR of the TCR CDR3. Via MiXCR, TCRdb re-called the multiplex PCR reads, giving one row per CDR3 protein. The table shows fewer than 900,000 distinct CDR3 sequences, with under 20% occurring only once. The sample taken for sequencing was blood. The receptor source for this set is a woman between 50 and 59 years old with Graves' hyperthyroidism that later progressed to Graves' ophthalmopathy.

At least ten counts were recorded for this clonotype. This rearrangement joins TRBV20-1 to TRBJ2-3; D gene unclear. V was cut by 3 bases and J by 2 bases, with 6 bases left in between. The germline V gene encodes CDR1 DFQATT and CDR2 SNEGSKA (reference sequence). The CDR3 length is 12 residues. CDR3 coding DNA: TGCAGTGCTAGCGCCGTCACAGATACGCAGTATTTT. Translating gives CSASAVTDTQYF.

This clonotype was seen more than once but under ten times. As DNA, the CDR3 is TGTGCCAGCTGGGGACGGATGAACACTGAAGCTTTCTTT. Translating it yields CASWGRMNTEAFF. The chain combines TRBV6-1 with TRBJ1-1; a possible D gene is TRBD1 (5 bases). V was shortened by 8 bases and J by 0 bases, with 10 bases between the two germline ends. Germline lookup yields CDR1 MNHNS and CDR2 SASEGT. The CDR3 sequence is 13 residues long.

This clonotype came up many times. This chain joins TRBV12-3 or TRBV12-4 and TRBJ1-1; D is uncertain. The V end was cut by 3 bases, the J end by 1 base, with 3 bases between. The CDR3 sequence is 12 residues long. CDR3 nucleotide sequence: TGTGCCAGCAGTTTCCCGAACACTGAAGCTTTCTTT. This codes for CASSFPNTEAFF.

J is TRBJ1-1 and V is TRBV6-1; D not certain. Trimming took off 3 bases at V and 7 bases at J, with 12 bases between the two ends. Germline CDR1 is MNHNS and CDR2 is SASEGT. This CDR3 comprises 13 residues. The DNA for the CDR3 is TGTGCCAGCAGTGATAGTGCCTGGGGTGAAGCTTTCTTT. It is translated as CASSDSAWGEAFF.

This clonotype has ten or more counts. The chain employs TRBV15 and TRBJ1-2, with a weak D call TRBD1 (6 bases). Germline values: CDR1 LNHNV, CDR2 YYDKDF (reference sequence). This CDR3 spans 15 amino acids. V lost 0 bases and J lost 5, with 13 bases in between. The CDR3 is CATSRDRRQGYGYTF. The DNA for the CDR3 is TGTGCCACCAGCAGAGATCGGAGGCAGGGGTATGGCTACACCTTC.

A few counts support this clonotype. The chain has TRBV9 and TRBJ2-2; D remains ambiguous. Trimming left V 0 bases short and J 7 bases short, with 4 bases between. Per the germline V gene, CDR1 is SGDLS and CDR2 is YYNGEE. This CDR3 has 12 residues. CDR3 sequence reads: CASSVVHGELFF. The DNA for the CDR3 is TGTGCCAGCAGCGTAGTTCACGGGGAGCTGTTTTTT.

The V call is TRBV7-8, the J call TRBJ2-2, with 9 nucleotides matching TRBD2. V shed 3 bases and J 3 bases; nucleotides not matched to a gene: 5. This CDR3 has 16 amino acids. The V gene's germline CDR1 is SGHVS and CDR2 FQNEAQ. This CDR3 reads CASSFTSGPYTGELFF. The CDR3 region has the DNA TGTGCCAGCAGCTTTACTAGCGGGCCGTACACCGGGGAGCTGTTTTTT.

The chain couples TRBV7-2 to TRBJ2-6; 7 bases are a match to TRBD2. V was pared by 5 bases and J by 4 bases, with 8 bases of the junction left unmatched. The CDR3 sequence is 16 residues long. From germline, CDR1 is SGHTA and CDR2 FQGNSA. The DNA of the CDR3 is TGTGCCAGCAGCCTGGCGGGGGTAGCCGGGGCCAACGTCCTGACTTTC. Protein product: CASSLAGVAGANVLTF. Variable domain in full (rest from reference TRBV7-2 and TRBJ2-6): GAGVSQSPSNKVTEKGKDVELRCDPISGHTALYWYRQSLGQGLEFLIYFQGNSAPDKSGLPSDRFSAERTGGSVSTLTIQRTQQEDSAVYLCASSLAGVAGANVLTFGAGSRLTVL.

The chain joins TRBV20-1 to TRBJ1-3; TRBD1 matches at 11 bases. The V and J ends lost 0 bases and 3 bases, in that order; junction bases with no gene match: 4. Germline CDR1 is DFQATT and CDR2 is SNEGSKA (reference sequence). The CDR3 extends over 16 amino acids. This CDR3 reads CSARDWTGGDGNTIYF. CDR3 nucleotides: TGCAGTGCTAGAGATTGGACAGGGGGCGATGGAAACACCATATATTTT.

The chain couples TRBV29-1 to TRBJ2-7; D remains unclear. The V and J ends lost 5 bases and 4 bases respectively, with 15 bases between them. The germline V gene has CDR1 SQVTM and CDR2 ANQGSEA. The CDR3 spans 13 residues. The CDR3: CSVSRMGTYEQYF. As DNA, the CDR3 is TGCAGCGTTAGCCGGATGGGAACATACGAGCAGTACTTC.

A note on this clonotype: A read error may be the cause here, since a much bigger clone is one base away. The chain employs TRBV5-1 and TRBJ1-1; D not resolved. This CDR3 is built from 15 residues. Germline V gene sequence: CDR1 SGHRS, CDR2 YFSETQ. CDR3 in amino acids: CASSLIPEVGVEALF. The CDR3 region has the DNA TGCGCCAGCAGCTTGATACCGGAGGTCGGGGTTGAAGCTCTCTTT.